The T cell receptor (beta chain) described here comes from a study of cytomegalovirus exposure and HLA in healthy donors. Broader study findings: Analysis was carried out at a later point, and it linked a missense DCLRE1C variant to TCR beta V- and J-gene trimming. Indistinguishable V segments such as TRBV6-2 and TRBV6-3 were excluded. An observed cluster of highly shared sequence variants was recorded as a likely sequencing artifact. The study carried out a later analysis of TCR beta sequences. It associated some 18,000 of them with specific HLA alleles at a false discovery rate of 0.05.

Comments on this clone: What it binds is not known.

V lost 3 bases, J lost 0 bases, and 4 bases stayed unmatched. The CDR3 extends over 15 amino acids. Germline V gives CDR1 MGHRA, CDR2 YSYEKL. The PCR employed 60 Vbeta primers together with 13 Jbeta primers. Clones were read by immunoSEQ multiplex PCR, and TCRdb kept only the in-frame ones, dropping some. The sample records 150,000 to 200,000 clones, 60% to 80% being singletons. The sample taken for sequencing was PBMCs. The sequence was obtained from a man aged 50-59 years in good health and CMV-seropositive. The chain employs TRBV4-1 and TRBJ2-7; 8 bases align to TRBD1. The CDR3: CASSQDRDNSYEQYV. Here the CDR3 DNA reads TGCGCCAGCAGCCAGGACAGGGACAACTCCTACGAGCAGTACGTC.